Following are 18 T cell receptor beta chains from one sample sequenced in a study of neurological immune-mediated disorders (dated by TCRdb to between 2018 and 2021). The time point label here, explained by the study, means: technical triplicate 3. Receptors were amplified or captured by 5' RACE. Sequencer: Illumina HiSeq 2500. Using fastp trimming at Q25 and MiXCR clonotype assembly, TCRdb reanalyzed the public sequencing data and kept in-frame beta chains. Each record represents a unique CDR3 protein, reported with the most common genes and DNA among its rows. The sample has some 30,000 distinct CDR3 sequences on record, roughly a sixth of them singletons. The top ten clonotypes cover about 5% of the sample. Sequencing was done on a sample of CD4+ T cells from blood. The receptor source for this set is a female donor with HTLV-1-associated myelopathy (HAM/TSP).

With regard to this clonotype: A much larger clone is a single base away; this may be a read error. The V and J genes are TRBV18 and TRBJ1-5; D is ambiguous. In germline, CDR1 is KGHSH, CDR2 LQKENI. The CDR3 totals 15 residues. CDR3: CASSPMRQGNQTQHF. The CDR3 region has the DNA TGTGCCAGCTCACCAATGCGACAAGGAAATCAGACCCAGCATTTT.

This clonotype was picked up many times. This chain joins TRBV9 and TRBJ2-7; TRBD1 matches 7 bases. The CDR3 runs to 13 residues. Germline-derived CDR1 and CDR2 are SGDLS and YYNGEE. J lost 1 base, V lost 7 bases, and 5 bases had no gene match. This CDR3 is CASGRDSSYEQYF. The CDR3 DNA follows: TGTGCCAGCGGACGGGACAGTTCCTACGAGCAGTACTTC. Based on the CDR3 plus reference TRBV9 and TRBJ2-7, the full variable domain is DSGVTQTPKHLITATGQRVTLRCSPRSGDLSVYWYQQSLDQGLQFLIQYYNGEERAKGNILERFSAQQFPDLHSELNLSSLELGDSALYFCASGRDSSYEQYFGPGTRLTVT.

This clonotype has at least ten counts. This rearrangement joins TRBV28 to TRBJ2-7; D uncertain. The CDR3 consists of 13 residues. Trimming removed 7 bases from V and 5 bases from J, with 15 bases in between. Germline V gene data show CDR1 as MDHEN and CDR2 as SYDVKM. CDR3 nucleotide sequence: TGTGCCAGCACCCCCCATTGGGCTAACGAGCAGTACTTC. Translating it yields CASTPHWANEQYF. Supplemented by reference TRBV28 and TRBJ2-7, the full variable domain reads DVKVTQSSRYLVKRTGEKVFLECVQDMDHENMFWYRQDPGLGLRLIYFSYDVKMKEKGDIPEGYSVSREKKERFSLILESASTNQTSMYLCASTPHWANEQYFGPGTRLTVT.

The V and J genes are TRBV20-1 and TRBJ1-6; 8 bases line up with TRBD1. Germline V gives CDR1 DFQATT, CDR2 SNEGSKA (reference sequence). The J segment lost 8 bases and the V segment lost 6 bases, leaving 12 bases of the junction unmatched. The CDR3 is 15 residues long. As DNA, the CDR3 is TGCAGTGCAAATATGAACAGGGGGGGGTATTCACCCCTCCACTTT. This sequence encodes CSANMNRGGYSPLHF.

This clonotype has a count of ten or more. DNA for the CDR3: TGTGCCACCAGCAGAGTAATATCTTACGAGCAGTACTTC. Protein sequence: CATSRVISYEQYF. The V and J genes are TRBV15 and TRBJ2-7, with D uncertain. Germline CDR1 LNHNV, CDR2 YYDKDF (reference sequence). With 1 base removed from V and 4 bases from J, the gap between germline ends came to 8 bases. The CDR3 is 13 residues long.

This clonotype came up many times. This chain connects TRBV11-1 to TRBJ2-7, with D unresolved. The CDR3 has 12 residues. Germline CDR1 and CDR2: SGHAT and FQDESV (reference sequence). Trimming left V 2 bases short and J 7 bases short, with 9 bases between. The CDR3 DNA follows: TGTGCCAGCAGCTTAACTGCGAAAGAGCAGTACTTC. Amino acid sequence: CASSLTAKEQYF.

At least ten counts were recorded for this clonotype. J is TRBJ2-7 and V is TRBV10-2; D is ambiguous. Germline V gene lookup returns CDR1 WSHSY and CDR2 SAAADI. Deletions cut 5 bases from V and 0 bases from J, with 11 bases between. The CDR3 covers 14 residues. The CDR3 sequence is CASSPVATSYEQYF. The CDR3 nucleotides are TGCGCCAGCAGTCCCGTCGCGACCTCCTACGAGCAGTACTTC.

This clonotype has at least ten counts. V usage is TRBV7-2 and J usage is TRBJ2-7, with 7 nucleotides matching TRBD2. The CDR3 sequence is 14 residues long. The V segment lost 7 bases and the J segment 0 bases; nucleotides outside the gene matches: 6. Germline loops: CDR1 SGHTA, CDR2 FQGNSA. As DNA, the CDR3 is TGTGCCAGCAAGAGCGGGAATAGCTCCTACGAGCAGTACTTC. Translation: CASKSGNSSYEQYF.

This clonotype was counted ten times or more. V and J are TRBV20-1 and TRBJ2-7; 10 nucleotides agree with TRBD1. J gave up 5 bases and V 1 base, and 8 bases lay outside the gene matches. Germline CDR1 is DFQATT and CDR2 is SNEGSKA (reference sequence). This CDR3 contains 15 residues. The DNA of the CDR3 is TGCAGTGCTAGAGGGGGGACAGGGGAGCTGGACGAGCAGTACTTC. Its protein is CSARGGTGELDEQYF.

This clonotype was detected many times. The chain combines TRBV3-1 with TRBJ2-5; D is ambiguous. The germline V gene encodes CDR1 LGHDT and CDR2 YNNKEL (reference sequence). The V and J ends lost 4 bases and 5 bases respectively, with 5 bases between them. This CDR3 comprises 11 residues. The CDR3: CASSLVETQYF. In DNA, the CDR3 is TGTGCCAGCAGCCTGGTGGAGACCCAGTACTTC.

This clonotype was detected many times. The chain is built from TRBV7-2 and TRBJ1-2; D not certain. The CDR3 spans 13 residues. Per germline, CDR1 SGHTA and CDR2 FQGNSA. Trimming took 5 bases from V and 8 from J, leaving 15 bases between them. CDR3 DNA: TGTGCCAGCAGCCCCTTTACCTCCTCCGGCTACACCTTC. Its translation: CASSPFTSSGYTF.

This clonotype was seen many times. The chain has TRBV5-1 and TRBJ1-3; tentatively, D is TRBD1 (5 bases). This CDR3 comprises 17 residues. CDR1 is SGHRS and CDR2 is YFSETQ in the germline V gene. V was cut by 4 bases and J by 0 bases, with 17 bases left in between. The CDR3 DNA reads TGCGCCAGCAGCATCACTTACAGGTCTAACTCTGGAAACACCATATATTTT. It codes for CASSITYRSNSGNTIYF.

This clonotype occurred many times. The CDR3 loop reads CASSEGSRGEQYF. The CDR3 nucleotides read TGTGCCAGCAGTGAAGGGTCAAGAGGCGAGCAGTACTTC. This chain uses TRBV2 with TRBJ2-7; no reliable D call. The CDR3 has 13 amino acids. Germline V gene data show CDR1 as SNHLY and CDR2 as FYNNEI. Deletions cut 1 base from V and 6 bases from J, with 10 bases between.

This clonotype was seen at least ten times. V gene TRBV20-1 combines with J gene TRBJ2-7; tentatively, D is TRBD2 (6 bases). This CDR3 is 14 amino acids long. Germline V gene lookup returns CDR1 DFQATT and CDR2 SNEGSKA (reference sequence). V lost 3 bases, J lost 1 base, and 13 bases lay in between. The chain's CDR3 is CSASRGRTSYEQYF. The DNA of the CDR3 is TGCAGTGCTAGTCGGGGGAGGACTTCCTACGAGCAGTACTTC.

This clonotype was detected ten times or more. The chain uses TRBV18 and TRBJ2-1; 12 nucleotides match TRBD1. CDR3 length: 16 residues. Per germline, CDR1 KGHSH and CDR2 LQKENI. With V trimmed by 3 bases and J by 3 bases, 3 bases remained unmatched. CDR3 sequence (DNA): TGTGCCAGCTCACCCGGGACAGGGGGCGACTACAATGAGCAGTTCTTC. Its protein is CASSPGTGGDYNEQFF.

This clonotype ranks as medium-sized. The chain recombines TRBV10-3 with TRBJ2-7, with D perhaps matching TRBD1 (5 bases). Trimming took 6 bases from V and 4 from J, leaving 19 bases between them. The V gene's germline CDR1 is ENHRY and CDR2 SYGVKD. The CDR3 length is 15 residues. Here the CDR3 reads CAIRSDRTPYYEQYF. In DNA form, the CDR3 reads TGTGCCATCAGATCAGACAGAACTCCTTATTACGAGCAGTACTTC.

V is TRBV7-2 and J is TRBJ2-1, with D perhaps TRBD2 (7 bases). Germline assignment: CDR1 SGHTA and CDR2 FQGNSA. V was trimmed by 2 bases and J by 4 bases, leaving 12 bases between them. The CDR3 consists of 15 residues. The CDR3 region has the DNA TGTGCCAGCAGCTTACGGCGGGGGCCTTACAATGAGCAGTTCTTC. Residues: CASSLRRGPYNEQFF.

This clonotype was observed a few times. DNA for the CDR3: TGCGCCACTGGAAGGGACAGGGGAAGCGGCTACACCTTC. Protein sequence: CATGRDRGSGYTF. V and J are TRBV5-1 and TRBJ1-2; 10 bases are a match to TRBD1. CDR3 length equals 13 residues. V was clipped by 9 bases and J by 8 bases; unmatched bases: 10. Germline values: CDR1 SGHRS, CDR2 YFSETQ.